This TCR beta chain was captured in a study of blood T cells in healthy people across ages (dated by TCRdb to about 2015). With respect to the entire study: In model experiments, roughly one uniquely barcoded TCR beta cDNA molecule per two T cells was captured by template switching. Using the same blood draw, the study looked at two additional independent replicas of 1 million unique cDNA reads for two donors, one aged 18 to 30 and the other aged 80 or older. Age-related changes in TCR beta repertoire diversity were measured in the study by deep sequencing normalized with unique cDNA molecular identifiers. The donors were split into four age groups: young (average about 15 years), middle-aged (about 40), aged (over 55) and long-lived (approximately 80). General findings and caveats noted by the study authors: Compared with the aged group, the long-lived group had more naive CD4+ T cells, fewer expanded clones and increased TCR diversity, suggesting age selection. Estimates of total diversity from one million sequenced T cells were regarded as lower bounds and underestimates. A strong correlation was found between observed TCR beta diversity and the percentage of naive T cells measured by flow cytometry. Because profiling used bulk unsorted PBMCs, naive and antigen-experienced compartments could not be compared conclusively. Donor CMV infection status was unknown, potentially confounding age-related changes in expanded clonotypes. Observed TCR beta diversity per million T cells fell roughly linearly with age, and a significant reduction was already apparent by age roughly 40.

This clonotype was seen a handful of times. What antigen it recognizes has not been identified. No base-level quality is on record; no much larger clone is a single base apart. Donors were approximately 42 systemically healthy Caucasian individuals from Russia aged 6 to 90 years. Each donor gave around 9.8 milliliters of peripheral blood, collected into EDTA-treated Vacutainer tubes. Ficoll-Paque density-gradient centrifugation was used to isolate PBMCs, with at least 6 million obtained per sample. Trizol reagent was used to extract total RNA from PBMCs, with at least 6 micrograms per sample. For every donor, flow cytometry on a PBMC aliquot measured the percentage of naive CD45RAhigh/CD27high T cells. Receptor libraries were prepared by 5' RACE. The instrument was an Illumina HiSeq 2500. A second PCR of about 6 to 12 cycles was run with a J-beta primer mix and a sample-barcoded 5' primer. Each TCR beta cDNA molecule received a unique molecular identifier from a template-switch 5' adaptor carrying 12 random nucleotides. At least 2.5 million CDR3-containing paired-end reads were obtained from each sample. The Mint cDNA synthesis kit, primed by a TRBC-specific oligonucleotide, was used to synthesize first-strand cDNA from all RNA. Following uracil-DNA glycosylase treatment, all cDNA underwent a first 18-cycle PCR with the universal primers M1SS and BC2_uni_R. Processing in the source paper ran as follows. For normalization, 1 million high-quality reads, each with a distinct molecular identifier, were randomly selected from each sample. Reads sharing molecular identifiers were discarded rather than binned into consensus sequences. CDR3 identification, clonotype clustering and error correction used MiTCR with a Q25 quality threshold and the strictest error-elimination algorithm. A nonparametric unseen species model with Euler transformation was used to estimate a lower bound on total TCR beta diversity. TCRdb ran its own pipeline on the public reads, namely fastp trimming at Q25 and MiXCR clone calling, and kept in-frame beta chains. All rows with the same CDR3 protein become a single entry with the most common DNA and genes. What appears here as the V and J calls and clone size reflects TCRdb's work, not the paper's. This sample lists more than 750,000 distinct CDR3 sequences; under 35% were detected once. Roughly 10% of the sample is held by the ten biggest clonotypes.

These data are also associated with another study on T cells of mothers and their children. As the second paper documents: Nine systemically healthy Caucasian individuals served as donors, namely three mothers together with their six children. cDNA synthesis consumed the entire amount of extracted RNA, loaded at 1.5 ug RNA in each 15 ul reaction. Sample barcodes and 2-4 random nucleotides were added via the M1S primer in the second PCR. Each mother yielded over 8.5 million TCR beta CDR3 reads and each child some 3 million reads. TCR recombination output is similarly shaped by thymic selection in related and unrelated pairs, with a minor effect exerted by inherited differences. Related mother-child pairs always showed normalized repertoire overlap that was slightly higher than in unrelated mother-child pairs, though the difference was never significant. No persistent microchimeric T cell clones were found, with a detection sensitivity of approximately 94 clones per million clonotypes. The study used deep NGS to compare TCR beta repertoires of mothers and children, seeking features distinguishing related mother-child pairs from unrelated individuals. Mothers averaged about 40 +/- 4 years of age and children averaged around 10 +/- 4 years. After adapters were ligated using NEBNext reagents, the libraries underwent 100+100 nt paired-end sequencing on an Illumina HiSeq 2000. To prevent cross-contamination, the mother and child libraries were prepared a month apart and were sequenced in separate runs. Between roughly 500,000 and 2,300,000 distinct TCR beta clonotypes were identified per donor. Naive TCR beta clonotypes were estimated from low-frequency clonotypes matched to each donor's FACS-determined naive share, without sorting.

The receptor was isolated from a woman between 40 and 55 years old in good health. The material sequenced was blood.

The CDR3 region: CASSYERKNYGYTF. The nucleotides read TGTGCCAGCAGTTACGAAAGGAAAAACTATGGCTACACCTTC. In this chain, TRBV6-5 is recombined with TRBJ1-2, with the D gene uncertain. The junction carries 9 bases between V and J, which are trimmed by 2 bases and 2 bases respectively. Via the germline V gene, CDR1 is MNHEY and CDR2 SVGAGI. The CDR3 goes from the cysteine to the phenylalanine over 14 residues. The entry retains the CDR3 DNA only, 42 bases that are in frame from base 1.